This TCR beta chain was documented in a study of OX40 agonist ivuxolimab in advanced cancers. Whole-study context: Males comprised approximately 81% of the group, whose mean age was 60 years (range 23 to 79).

Per the germline V gene, CDR1 is MNHEY and CDR2 is SVGAGI. This CDR3 has 14 residues. Trimming removed 5 bases from V and 1 base from J; junction bases left unmatched: 3. Produced via immunoSEQ multiplex PCR; TCRdb's table is partial and in-frame only. The sample includes around 64,000 clones, 84% of them seen just once. The source material was CD4+ or CD8+ T cells sorted from blood, sampled in a trial of the OX40 agonist ivuxolimab. The sequence derives from an adult with an advanced solid tumor such as melanoma, head and neck, liver or kidney cancer. V gene TRBV6-5 combines with J gene TRBJ2-3, with 7 bases aligning to TRBD1. The CDR3 spells CASSVGQRTDTQYF. DNA of the CDR3: TGTGCCAGCAGTGTGGGACAGCGCACAGATACGCAGTATTTT.